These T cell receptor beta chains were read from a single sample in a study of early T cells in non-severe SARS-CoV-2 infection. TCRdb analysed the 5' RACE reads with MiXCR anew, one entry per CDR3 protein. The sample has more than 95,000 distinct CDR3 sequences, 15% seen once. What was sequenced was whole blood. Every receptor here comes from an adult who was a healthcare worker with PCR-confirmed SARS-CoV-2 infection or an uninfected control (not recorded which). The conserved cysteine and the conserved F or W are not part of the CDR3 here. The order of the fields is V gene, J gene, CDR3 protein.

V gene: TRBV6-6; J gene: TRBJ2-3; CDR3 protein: ASSYGGGKGTDTQY
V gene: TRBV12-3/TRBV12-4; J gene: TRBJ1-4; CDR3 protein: ASSLRGGKLF
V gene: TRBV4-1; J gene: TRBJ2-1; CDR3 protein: ASSQEKLAGVEKF
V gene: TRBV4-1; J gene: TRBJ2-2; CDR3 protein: ASSQGRGGRDGELF
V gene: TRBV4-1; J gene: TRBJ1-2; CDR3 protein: ASSQGQGLMRGYT
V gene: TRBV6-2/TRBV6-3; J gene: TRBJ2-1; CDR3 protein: ASSYPPNEQF
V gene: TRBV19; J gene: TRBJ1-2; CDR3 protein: ASRTTVGGSFGYT
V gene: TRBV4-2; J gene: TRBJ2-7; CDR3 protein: ASSPRGTYEQY
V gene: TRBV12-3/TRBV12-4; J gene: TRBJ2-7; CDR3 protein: ASSLWDASYEQY
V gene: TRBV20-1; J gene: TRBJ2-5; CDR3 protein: SAETSGEETQY
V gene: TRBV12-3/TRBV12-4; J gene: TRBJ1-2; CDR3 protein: ASSTGTGGNYGYT
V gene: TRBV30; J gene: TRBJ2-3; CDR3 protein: AWSVGDPSFSQY
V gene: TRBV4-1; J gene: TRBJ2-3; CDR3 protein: ASSQELTGKPTQY
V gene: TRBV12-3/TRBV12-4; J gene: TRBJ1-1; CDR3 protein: ASSFDRGPI
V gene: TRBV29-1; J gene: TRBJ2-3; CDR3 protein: SVGEGTDTQY
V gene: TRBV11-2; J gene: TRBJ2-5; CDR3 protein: ASSQTVAQETQY
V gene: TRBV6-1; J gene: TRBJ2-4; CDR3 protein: ASSERRDNLRGIQY
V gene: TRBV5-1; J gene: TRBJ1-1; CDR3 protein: ASSSHLNTEAF
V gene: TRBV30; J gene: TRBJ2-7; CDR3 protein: AWSPGGEYEQY
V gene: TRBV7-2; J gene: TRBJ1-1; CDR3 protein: ASSLEGTDVTEAF
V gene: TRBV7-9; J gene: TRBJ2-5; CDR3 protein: ASSWRGQETQY
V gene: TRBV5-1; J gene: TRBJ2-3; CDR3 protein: VSSPFQRGGTDTQY
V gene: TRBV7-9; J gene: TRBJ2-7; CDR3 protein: ASSLQGSRGEQY
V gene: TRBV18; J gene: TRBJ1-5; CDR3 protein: ASSPPTWQGENQPQH
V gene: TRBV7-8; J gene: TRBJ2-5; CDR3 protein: ASSWMAVQETQY
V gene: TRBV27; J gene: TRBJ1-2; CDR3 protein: ASSNLLQGLGYGYT
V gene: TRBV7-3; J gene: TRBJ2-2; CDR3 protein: ASSRTWATGELF
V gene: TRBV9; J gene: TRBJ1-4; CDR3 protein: ASSVDGVANEKLF
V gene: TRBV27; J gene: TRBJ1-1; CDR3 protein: ASSSEYHTEAF
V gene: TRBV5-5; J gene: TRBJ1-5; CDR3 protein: ASSFRGFSNQPQH
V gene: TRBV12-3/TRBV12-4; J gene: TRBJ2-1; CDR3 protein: ASSSSNRAINEQF
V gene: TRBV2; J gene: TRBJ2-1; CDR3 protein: ASSGDGSYNEQF
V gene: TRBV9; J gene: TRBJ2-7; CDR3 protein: ASSVDQGPYEQY
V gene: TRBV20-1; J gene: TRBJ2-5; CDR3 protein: SASDAVQETQY
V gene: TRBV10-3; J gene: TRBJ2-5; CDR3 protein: AIAGQQETQY
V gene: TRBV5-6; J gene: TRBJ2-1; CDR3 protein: ASSPRDKPGNEQF
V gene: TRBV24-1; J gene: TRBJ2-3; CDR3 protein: ATSEQGNTQY
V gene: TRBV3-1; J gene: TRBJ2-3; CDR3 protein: ASSQDRPSGGTDTQY
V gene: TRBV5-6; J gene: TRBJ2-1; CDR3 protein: ASSLSGGLRNEQF
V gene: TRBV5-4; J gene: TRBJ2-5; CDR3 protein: ASSGPSSGVKTQY
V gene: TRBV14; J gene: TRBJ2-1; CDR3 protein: ASSARLAGGSRSYNEQF
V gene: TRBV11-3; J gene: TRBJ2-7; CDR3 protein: ASSLDRSEQY
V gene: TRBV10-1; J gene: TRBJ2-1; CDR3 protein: ASSETGGRNNEQF
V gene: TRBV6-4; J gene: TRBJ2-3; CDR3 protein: ASSDTLVADTQY
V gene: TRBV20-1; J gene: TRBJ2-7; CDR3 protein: SARASGGPFSYEQY
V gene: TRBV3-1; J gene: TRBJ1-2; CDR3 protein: ASSQVADRGYT
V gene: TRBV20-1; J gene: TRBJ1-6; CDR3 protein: SARIQGPDSPLH
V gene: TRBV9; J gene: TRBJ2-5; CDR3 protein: ASSGRRSPDQETQY
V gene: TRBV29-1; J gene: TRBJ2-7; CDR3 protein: SVERGPNEQY
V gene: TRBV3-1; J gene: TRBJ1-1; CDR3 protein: ASTLFRKDTEAF
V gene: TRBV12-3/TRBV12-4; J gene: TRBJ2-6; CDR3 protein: ATGTRPSGANVLT
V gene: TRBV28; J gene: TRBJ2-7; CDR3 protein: ASSLVGDRGREQY
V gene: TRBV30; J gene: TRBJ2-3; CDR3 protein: AWSERGARTDTQY
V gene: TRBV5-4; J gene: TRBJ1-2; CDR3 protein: ASSSGSAYGYT
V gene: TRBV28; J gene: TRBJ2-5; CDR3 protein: ASRPGLQETQY
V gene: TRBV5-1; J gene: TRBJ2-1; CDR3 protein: ASSPEGLTNEQF
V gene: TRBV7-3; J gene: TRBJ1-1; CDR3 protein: AHRNWGLRPRNTEAF